The present T cell receptor beta chain was sequenced within a study of cytomegalovirus exposure and HLA in healthy donors. To note about this clone: Its antigen is undetermined.

Overall study results and limits: Later analysis found that TCR beta chains associated with HLA were more clonally expanded than other, equally common chains.

Germline V gene sequence: CDR1 SNHLY, CDR2 FYNNEI. V lost 7 bases to trimming and J lost 0 bases, with 13 bases between them. The CDR3 has 15 residues. 60 Vbeta and 13 Jbeta primers were used in PCR. Authors' analysis steps: Later, an analysis found approximately 80 million unique TCR beta chains, and some 10 million of these were shared. The repertoire was sequenced with immunoSEQ multiplex PCR; TCRdb's copy has only in-frame clones and lacks some. The V and J calls and the clone size are those of that table, but D and trimming were determined from the DNA. The sample has roughly 160,000 clones, almost 85% seen once.

What was sequenced was PBMCs. The gene calls are TRBV2 and TRBJ1-3; D is uncertain. The receptor's source is a boy aged 2 to 10 in good health and CMV-seronegative. CDR3 bases: TGTGCCAGCAATCTCCGAGGGCTCTCTGGAAACACCATATATTTT. This gives the protein CASNLRGLSGNTIYF.